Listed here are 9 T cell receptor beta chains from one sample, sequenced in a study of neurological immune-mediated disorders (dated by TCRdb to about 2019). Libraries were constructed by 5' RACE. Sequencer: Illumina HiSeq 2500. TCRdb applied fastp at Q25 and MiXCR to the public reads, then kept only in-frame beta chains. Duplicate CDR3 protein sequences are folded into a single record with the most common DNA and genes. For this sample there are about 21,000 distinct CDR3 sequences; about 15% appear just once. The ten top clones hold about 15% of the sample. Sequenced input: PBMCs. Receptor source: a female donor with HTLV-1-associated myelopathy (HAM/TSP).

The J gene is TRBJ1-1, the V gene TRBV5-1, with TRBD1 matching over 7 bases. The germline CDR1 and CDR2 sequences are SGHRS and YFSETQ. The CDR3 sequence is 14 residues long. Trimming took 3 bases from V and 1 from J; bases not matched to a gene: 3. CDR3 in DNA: TGCGCCAGCAGCTGGAGACAGGGGAACACTGAAGCTTTCTTT. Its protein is CASSWRQGNTEAFF.

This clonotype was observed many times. CDR3 DNA sequence: TGTGCCAGCAGTTATGAACCGGGACAGGGAATTTTTGGGGCCAACGTCCTGACTTTC. Its translation: CASSYEPGQGIFGANVLTF. This chain links TRBV28 with TRBJ2-6; 9 bases are a match to TRBD1. This CDR3 contains 19 residues. V shed 4 bases, J shed 3 bases, and the junction held 13 bases outside the gene matches. Germline CDR1 and CDR2: MDHEN and SYDVKM. Combining the CDR3 with reference TRBV28 and TRBJ2-6 gives the whole variable domain DVKVTQSSRYLVKRTGEKVFLECVQDMDHENMFWYRQDPGLGLRLIYFSYDVKMKEKGDIPEGYSVSREKKERFSLILESASTNQTSMYLCASSYEPGQGIFGANVLTFGAGSRLTVL.

The CDR3 DNA follows: TGTGCCAGCGTGGGCCGGGTGTACACAGATACGCAGTATTTT. It encodes CASVGRVYTDTQYF. The chain employs TRBV6-6 and TRBJ2-3, with no clear D. V lost 8 bases, J lost 2 bases, and 14 bases lay in between. In germline, CDR1 is MNHNY, CDR2 SVGAGI (reference sequence). This CDR3 is built from 14 residues.

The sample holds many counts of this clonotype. In DNA, the CDR3 is TGTGCCAGCTCAGACGGGACAGGTCACGAGCAGTACTTC. Its protein is CASSDGTGHEQYF. V usage is TRBV18 and J usage is TRBJ2-7, with 8 bases lining up with TRBD1. The CDR3 has 13 amino acids. The junction had 5 bases not matched to a gene; V was cut back by 5 bases and J by 5 bases. Germline lookup yields CDR1 KGHSH and CDR2 LQKENI.

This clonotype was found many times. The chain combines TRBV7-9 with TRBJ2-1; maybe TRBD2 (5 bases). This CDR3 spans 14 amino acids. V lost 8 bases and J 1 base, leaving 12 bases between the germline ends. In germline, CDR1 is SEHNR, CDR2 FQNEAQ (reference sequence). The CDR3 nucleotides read TGTGCCAGCTTCAACCGGGGATCCTACAATGAGCAGTTCTTC. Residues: CASFNRGSYNEQFF.

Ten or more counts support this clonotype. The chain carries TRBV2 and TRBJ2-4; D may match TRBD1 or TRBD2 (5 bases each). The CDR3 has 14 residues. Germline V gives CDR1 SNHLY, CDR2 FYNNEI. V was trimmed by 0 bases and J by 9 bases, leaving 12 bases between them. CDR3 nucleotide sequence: TGTGCCAGCAGTGAAGCGGGGGAGCGTAGCATTCAGTACTTC. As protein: CASSEAGERSIQYF.

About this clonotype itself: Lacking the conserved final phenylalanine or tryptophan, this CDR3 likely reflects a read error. The CDR3 region has the DNA TGCAGTGCTAGATCCCTTATCGGGACTAGCACAGATACGCAGTATCTT. Protein product: CSARSLIGTSTDTQYL. This chain links TRBV20-1 with TRBJ2-3; tentative D call: TRBD2 (6 bases). This CDR3 contains 16 residues. With 2 bases removed from V and 0 bases from J, the gap between germline ends came to 15 bases. CDR1 is DFQATT, CDR2 SNEGSKA, per germline (reference sequence).

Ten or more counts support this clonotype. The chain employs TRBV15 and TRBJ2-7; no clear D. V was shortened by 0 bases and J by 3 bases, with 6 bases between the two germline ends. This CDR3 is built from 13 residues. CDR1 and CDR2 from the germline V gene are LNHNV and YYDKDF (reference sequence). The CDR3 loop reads CATSREGSYEQYF. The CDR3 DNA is TGTGCCACCAGCAGAGAGGGTAGCTACGAGCAGTACTTC.

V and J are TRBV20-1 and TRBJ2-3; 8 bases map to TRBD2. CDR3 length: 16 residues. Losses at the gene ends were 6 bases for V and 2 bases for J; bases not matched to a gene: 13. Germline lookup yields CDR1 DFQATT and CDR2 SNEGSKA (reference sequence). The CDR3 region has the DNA TGCAGTGCGACGGGGGGGCCCCCTTTAAACACAGATACGCAGTATTTT. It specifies CSATGGPPLNTDTQYF.